This TCR beta chain was retrieved from a study of OX40 agonist ivuxolimab in advanced cancers. Study at large: One patient with hepatocellular carcinoma and two with cutaneous melanoma, three in all, had partial responses.

The V and J ends lost 7 bases and 6 bases respectively, with 15 bases between them. The V gene's germline CDR1 is MNHEY and CDR2 SVGAGI. The CDR3 spans 13 residues. Study-level points and caveats: At 0.1-3.0 mg/kg, partial responders had clonal expansion among the lowest observed. Expanded clones were, on average, more numerous in CD8+ T cells than in CD4+.

Sequencing used immunoSEQ multiplex PCR; TCRdb keeps in-frame clones, though not all of them. The data show roughly 76,000 clones, 85% to 90% seen once. Notes on this clone: Its antigen is undetermined.

The sequence was collected from an adult with an advanced solid tumor such as melanoma, head and neck, liver or kidney cancer. Sequencing was performed on CD4+ or CD8+ T cells sorted from blood, taken in a trial of the OX40 agonist ivuxolimab. The V and J genes are TRBV6-5 and TRBJ1-2; maybe TRBD1 (6 bases). The CDR3: CASNQGRGDGYTF. In DNA, the CDR3 is TGTGCCAGCAACCAGGGCAGGGGTGATGGCTACACCTTC.